Sequencing of this TCR beta chain was carried out in a study of blood T cell repertoires in COVID-19 (dated by TCRdb to 2018 to 2020). The study in broad terms: Samples covering the acute and convalescent phases of COVID-19 were provided by collaborators in the United States, Italy and Spain. Sample metadata almost always included a de-identified subject ID, COVID-19 status, age in years and sex. The prospective study material was composed of cDNA or gDNA derived from T cells, B-cell-depleted T cells, or PBMCs. The repertoires were released in a freely available public database meant as a resource for research on the immune response to SARS-CoV-2. The samples were drawn from the first 160 participants of the ongoing ImmuneRACE study and from some 1,300 subjects provided by 6 global collaborators. HLA class I and class II types, where available, came from metadata supplied by the sample provider rather than from assay-based typing. Subjects who had been exposed to COVID-19, were actively infected with it, or had recovered from it provided the deeply sampled blood TCRbeta repertoires that made up the dataset. General findings and caveats noted by the study authors: The quantity of clinical and demographic metadata differed by source and by participant and was supplied without curation.

Comments on this clone: The target of this receptor is not known. Qualities for individual bases were not recorded, and no much larger clone is one base off.

TCRbeta CDR3 regions were amplified from genomic DNA by means of the immunoSEQ Assay, a bias-controlled multiplex PCR. Per the source publication's procedure: Within the assay, amplification of reference gene primers was used to estimate how many nucleated cells each sample contained. To quantify the absolute abundance of each unique TCRbeta CDR3 rearrangement, sequence reads were collapsed and filtered. For each sample, productive Simpson clonality was calculated as the square root of Simpson's diversity index over productive rearrangements. The table comes from immuneACCESS by way of TCRdb, which keeps in-frame sequences with V and J called. Part of the clones is missing from these tables; in studies checked, under half for an unresolved V gene and the rest for unknown reasons. The D gene and trimming were derived from the DNA, and the V and J assignments and clone size from that table. The sample table shows about 280,000 clones, and about nine tenths are seen once. The ten top clones hold 0.94% of the sample.

A second Seattle source provided samples from volunteer blood donors who had recovered from COVID-19. The collaborating institutions used their own protocols to collect whole blood in K2EDTA tubes. Collaborator samples were shipped for TCRbeta analysis as frozen whole blood, isolated PBMCs, or DNA extracted from either sample type. The germline V gene (reference sequence) yields MNHEY for CDR1 and SMNVEV for CDR2. The CDR3 sequence holds 14 residues, the cysteine and phenylalanine included. Only the CDR3 DNA is retained, 42 bases long and in frame from the first base. V drops 5 bases and J drops 2 bases, leaving 13 bases in between.

The rearranged segments are TRBV27 and TRBJ2-7; TRBD1 is a possible D gene, resting on 6 matching bases. This receptor was identified in a middle-aged woman who had recovered from COVID-19. Material for sequencing was peripheral blood. Here the CDR3 is given as CASSPDRGAYEQYF. The bases are TGTGCCAGCAGTCCGGACAGAGGGGCCTACGAGCAGTACTTC.